This TCR beta chain is from a study of siplizumab effects on memory and regulatory T cells. Study-wide results and limits: Naive versus memory phenotype went unassigned for roughly 75-96% of proliferating CD4+ or CD8+ clones. Naive T cells seemed more diverse than memory cells; they also seemed major alloresponse contributors. Controls had around 26% Treg-derived mappable alloreactive CD4+ clones on average, versus approximately 69% with siplizumab.

The V segment lost 2 bases and the J segment 3 bases; nucleotides outside the gene matches: 4. The CDR3 contains 15 residues. Germline values: CDR1 SGHRS, CDR2 YFSETQ. In this sample, this clone turned up once. Its antigen is still unknown. Sequencing of each sample assayed approximately 110,000 TCR templates. The repertoire was sequenced with immunoSEQ multiplex PCR; TCRdb's copy has only in-frame clones and lacks some. The sample includes some 120,000 clones, about 94% of them seen just once. The source material was non-Treg CD4+ T cells sorted from blood. The clonotype originates from a human donor in good health. The chain carries TRBV5-1 and TRBJ2-3; 9 bases are shared with TRBD1. CDR3 DNA sequence: TGCGCCAGCAGCTTCGGGACAGGGTTAACAGATACGCAGTATTTT. This sequence encodes CASSFGTGLTDTQYF.